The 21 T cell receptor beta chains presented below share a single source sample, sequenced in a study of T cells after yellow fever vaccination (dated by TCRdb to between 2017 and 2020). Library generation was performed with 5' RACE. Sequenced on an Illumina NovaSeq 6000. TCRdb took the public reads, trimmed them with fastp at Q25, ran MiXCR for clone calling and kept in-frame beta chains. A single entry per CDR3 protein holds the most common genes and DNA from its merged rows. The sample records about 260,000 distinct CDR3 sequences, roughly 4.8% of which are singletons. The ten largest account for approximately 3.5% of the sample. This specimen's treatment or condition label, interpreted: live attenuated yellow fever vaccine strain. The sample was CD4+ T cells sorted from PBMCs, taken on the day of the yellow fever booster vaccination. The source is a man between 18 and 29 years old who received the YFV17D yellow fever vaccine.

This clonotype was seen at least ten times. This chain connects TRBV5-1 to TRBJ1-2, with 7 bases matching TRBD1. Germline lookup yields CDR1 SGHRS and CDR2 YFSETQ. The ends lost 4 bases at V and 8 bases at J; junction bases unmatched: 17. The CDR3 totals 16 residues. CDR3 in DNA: TGCGCCAGCAGCGGGGCCCCGGGACAGACTATGTCGGGCTACACCTTC. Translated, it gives CASSGAPGQTMSGYTF. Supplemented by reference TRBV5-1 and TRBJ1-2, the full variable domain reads KAGVTQTPRYLIKTRGQQVTLSCSPISGHRSVSWYQQTPGQGLQFLFEYFSETQRNKGNFPGRFSGRQFSNSRSEMNVSTLELGDSALYLCASSGAPGQTMSGYTFGSGTRLTVV.

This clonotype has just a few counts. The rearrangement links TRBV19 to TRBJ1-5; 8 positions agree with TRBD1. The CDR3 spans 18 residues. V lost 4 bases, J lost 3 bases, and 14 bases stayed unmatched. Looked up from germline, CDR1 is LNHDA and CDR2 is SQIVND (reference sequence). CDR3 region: CASSTRVGTGAINQPQHF. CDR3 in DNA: TGTGCCAGTAGTACGAGAGTCGGGACAGGCGCAATCAATCAGCCCCAGCATTTT.

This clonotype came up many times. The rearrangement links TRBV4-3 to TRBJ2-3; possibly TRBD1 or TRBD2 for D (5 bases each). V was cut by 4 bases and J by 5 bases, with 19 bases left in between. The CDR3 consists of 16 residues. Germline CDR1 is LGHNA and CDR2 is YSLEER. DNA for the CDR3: TGCGCCAGCAGCCGGGGGTTGGGTGAAGTAGGAGATACGCAGTATTTT. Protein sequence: CASSRGLGEVGDTQYF.

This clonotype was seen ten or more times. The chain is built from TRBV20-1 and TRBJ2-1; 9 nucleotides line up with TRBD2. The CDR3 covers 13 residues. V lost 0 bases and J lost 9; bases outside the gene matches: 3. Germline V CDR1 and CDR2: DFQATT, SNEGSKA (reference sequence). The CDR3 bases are TGCAGTGCTAGAGAAATTAGCGGGGGTGAGCAGTTCTTC. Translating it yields CSAREISGGEQFF.

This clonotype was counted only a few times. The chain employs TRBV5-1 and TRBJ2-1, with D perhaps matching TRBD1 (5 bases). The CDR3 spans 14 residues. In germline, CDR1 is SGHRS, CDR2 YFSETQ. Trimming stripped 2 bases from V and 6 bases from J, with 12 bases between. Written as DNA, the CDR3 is TGCGCCAGCAGCTTTCAGGGCCGCTCCAATGAGCAGTTCTTC. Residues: CASSFQGRSNEQFF. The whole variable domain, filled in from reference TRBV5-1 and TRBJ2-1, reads KAGVTQTPRYLIKTRGQQVTLSCSPISGHRSVSWYQQTPGQGLQFLFEYFSETQRNKGNFPGRFSGRQFSNSRSEMNVSTLELGDSALYLCASSFQGRSNEQFFGPGTRLTVL.

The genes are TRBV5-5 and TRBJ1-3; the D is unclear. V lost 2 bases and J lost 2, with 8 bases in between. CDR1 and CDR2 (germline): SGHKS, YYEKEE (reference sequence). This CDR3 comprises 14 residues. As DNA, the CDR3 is TGTGCCAGCAGCTTCGGATCAGCTGGAAACACCATATATTTT. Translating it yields CASSFGSAGNTIYF.

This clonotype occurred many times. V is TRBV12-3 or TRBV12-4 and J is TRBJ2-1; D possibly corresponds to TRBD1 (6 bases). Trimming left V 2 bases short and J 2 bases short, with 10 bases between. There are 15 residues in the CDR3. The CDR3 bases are TGTGCCAGCAGTTTAATGGGGGCTACCTACAATGAGCAGTTCTTC. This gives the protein CASSLMGATYNEQFF.

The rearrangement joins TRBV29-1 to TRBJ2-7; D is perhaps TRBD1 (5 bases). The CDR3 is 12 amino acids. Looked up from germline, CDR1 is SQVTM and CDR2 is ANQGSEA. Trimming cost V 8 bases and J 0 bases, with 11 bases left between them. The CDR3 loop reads CSTSTDSYEQYF. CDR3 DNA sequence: TGCAGCACGTCGACAGACTCCTACGAGCAGTACTTC.

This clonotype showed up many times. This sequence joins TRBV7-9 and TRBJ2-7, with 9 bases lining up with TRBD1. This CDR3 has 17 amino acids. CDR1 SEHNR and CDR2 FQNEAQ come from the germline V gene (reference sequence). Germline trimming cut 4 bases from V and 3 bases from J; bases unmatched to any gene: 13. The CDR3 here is CASSSYRGRTPFYEQYF. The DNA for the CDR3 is TGTGCCAGCAGCTCTTACAGGGGGCGAACCCCCTTCTACGAGCAGTACTTC.

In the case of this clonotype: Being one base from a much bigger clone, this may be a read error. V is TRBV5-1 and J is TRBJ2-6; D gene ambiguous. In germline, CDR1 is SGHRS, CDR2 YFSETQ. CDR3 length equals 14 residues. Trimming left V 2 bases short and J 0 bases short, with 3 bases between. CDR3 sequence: CASSFNSGANVLTF. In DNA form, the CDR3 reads TGCGCCAGCAGCTTCAACTCTGGGGCCAACGTCCTGACTTTC.

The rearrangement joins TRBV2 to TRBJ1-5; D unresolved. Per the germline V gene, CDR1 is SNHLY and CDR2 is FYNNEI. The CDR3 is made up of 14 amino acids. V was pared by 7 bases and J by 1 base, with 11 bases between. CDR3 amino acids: CASTPTSSNQPQHF. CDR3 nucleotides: TGTGCCAGCACCCCCACTTCGAGCAATCAGCCCCAGCATTTT.

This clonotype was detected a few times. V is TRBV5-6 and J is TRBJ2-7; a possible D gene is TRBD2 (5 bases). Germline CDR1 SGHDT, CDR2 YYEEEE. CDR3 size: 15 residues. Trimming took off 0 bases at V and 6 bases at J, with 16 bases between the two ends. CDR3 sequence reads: CASSLAGGPFAEQYF. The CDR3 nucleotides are TGTGCCAGCAGCTTGGCAGGAGGCCCATTCGCCGAGCAGTACTTC.

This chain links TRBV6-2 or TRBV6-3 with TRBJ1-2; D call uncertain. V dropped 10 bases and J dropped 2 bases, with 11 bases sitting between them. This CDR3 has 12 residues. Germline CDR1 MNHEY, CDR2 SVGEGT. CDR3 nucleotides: TGTGCCACTGGACGGAGCAACTATGGCTACACCTTC. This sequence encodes CATGRSNYGYTF.

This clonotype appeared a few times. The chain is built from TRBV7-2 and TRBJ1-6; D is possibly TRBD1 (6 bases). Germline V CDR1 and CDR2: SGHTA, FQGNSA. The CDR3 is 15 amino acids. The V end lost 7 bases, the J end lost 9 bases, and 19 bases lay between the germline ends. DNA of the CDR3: TGTGCCAGCACCCAGGCGGGGCAGGGGAGTTCACCCCTCCACTTT. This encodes CASTQAGQGSSPLHF.

The CDR3 nucleotides are TGCGCCAGCAGCCCCGGACAGAGCTCAACTAATGAAAAACTGTTTTTT. Encoded protein: CASSPGQSSTNEKLFF. This chain joins TRBV5-1 and TRBJ1-4; a weak D match, TRBD1 (6 bases). Trimming took off 4 bases at V and 0 bases at J, with 13 bases between the two ends. CDR1 SGHRS and CDR2 YFSETQ come from the germline V gene. This CDR3 contains 16 residues.

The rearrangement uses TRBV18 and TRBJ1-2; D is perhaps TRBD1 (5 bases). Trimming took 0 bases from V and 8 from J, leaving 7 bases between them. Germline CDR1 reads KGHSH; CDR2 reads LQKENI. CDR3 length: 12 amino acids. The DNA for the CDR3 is TGTGCCAGCTCACCACCAGGGGACGGCTACACCTTC. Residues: CASSPPGDGYTF.

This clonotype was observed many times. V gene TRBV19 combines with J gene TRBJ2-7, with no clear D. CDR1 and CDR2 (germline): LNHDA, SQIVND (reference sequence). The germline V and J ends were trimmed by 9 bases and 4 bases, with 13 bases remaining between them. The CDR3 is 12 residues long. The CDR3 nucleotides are TGTGCCAGGAAGAGTGACGGGTACGAGCAGTACGTC. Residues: CARKSDGYEQYV.

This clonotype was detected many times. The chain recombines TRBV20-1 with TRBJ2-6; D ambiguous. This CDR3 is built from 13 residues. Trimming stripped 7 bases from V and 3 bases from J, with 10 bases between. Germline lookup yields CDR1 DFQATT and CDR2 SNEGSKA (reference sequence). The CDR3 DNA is TGCAGTGTCAGTGGTGTTGGGGCCAACGTCCTGACTTTC. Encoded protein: CSVSGVGANVLTF.

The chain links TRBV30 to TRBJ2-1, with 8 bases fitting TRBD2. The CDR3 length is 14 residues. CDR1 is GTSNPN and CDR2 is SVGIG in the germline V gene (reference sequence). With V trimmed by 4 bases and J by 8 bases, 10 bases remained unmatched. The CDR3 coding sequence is TGTGCCTGGACCCACCGACTAGCGATCCATGAGCAGTTCTTC. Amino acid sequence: CAWTHRLAIHEQFF.

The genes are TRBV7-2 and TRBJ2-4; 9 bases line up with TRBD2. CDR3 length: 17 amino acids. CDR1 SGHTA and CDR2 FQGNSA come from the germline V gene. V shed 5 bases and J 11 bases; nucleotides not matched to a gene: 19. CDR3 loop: CASSPMLHSGGGNVQYF. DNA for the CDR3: TGTGCCAGCAGCCCAATGCTCCATAGCGGGGGTGGTAACGTTCAGTACTTC.

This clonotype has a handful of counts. The CDR3: CASSFTPMNTEAFF. CDR3 in DNA: TGTGCCAGCAGTTTCACACCTATGAACACTGAAGCTTTCTTT. The chain is built from TRBV6-5 and TRBJ1-1; D is undetermined. The CDR3 extends over 14 amino acids. The germline CDR1 and CDR2 sequences are MNHEY and SVGAGI. Trimming removed 4 bases from V and 0 bases from J, with 9 bases in between.